One sample yielded the 4 T cell receptor beta chains listed below, sequenced in a study of blood T cells in healthy people across ages. Using a J-beta primer mix together with a sample-barcoded 5' primer, a second PCR was run for 7 to 11 cycles. TCRdb reprocessed the 5' RACE reads via MiXCR and lists one record per CDR3 protein. The table records around 1,900,000 distinct CDR3 sequences, about two fifths of them present only once. The sample comprised blood. The source of these receptors is a human donor in good health.

The chain has TRBV6-2 or TRBV6-3 and TRBJ1-1, with 7 bases matching TRBD1. The CDR3 contains 13 residues. Per germline, CDR1 MNHEY and CDR2 SVGEGT. The ends lost 6 bases at V and 5 bases at J; junction bases unmatched: 6. Here the CDR3 reads CASRAQGNTEAFF. In DNA, the CDR3 is TGTGCCAGCAGAGCACAGGGGAATACTGAAGCTTTCTTT.

V gene TRBV11-2 combines with J gene TRBJ2-3; D is possibly TRBD2 (6 bases). The germline gives CDR1 SGHAT, CDR2 FQNNGV. CDR3 length equals 16 residues. Trimming pared 0 bases from V and 1 base from J, leaving 11 bases between. The CDR3 nucleotides are TGTGCCAGCAGCTTAGAGCGACTAGGTGGCACAGATACGCAGTATTTT. Translated: CASSLERLGGTDTQYF.

The chain uses TRBV20-1 and TRBJ2-7; a weak D match, TRBD1 (6 bases). V was trimmed by 0 bases and J by 2 bases, leaving 14 bases between them. The germline CDR1 and CDR2 sequences are DFQATT and SNEGSKA (reference sequence). The CDR3 has 15 residues. In nucleotides, the CDR3 is TGCAGTGCTAGAGATTATAAGGGGACACCCTACGAGCAGTACTTC. Translated, it gives CSARDYKGTPYEQYF.

This clonotype was detected a few times. CDR3 sequence: CASSPTRGDTPYEQYF. CDR3 nucleotides: TGTGCCAGCAGTCCGACTAGAGGGGACACGCCCTACGAGCAGTACTTC. The J gene is TRBJ2-4, the V gene TRBV6-2 or TRBV6-3; D assignment may be TRBD1 or TRBD2 (6 bases each). The DNA end is more similar to TRBJ2-7, so the J call may be wrong. Germline-derived CDR1 and CDR2 are MNHEY and SVGEGT. This CDR3 region has 16 residues.